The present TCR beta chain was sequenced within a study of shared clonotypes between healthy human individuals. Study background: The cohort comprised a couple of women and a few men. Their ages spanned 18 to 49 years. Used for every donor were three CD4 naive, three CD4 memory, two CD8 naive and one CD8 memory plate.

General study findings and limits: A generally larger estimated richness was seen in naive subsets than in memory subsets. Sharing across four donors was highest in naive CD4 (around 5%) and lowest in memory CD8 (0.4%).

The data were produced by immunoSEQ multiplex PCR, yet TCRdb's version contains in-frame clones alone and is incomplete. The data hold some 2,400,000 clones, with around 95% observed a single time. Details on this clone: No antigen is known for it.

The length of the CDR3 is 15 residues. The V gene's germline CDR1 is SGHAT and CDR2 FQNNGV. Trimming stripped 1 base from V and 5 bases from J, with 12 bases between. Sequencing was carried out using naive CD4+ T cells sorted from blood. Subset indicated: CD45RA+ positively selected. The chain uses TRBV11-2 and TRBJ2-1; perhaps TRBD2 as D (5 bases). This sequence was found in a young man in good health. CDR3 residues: CASSLGLGGNNEQFF. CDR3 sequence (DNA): TGTGCCAGCAGCTTAGGCCTTGGAGGAAACAATGAGCAGTTCTTC.